A single sample is the source of the 17 T cell receptor beta chains below, sequenced in a study of glioma-infiltrating T cells. Using RNA template, CDR3s of TCR alpha and beta were amplified with iRepertoire arm-PCR. TCRdb reanalysed the multiplex PCR reads using MiXCR and keeps one entry per CDR3 protein. The sample lists around 100,000 distinct CDR3 sequences; less than 30% were seen once. Specimen: glioma tissue, nonneoplastic brain tissue, or PBMCs (not recorded which). These TCRs come from a human donor with low-grade glioma or glioblastoma, undergoing nonglioma brain surgery, or in good health (not recorded which).

This clonotype was seen ten or more times. The V and J genes are TRBV20-1 and TRBJ2-1, with unresolved D. The germline V gene encodes CDR1 DFQATT and CDR2 SNEGSKA (reference sequence). The ends were cut back, 7 bases at V and 7 bases at J, with 8 bases in the middle. The CDR3 has 10 residues. The CDR3 DNA reads as TGCAGTGAAGGACGGAATGAGCAGTTCTTC. Encoded protein: CSEGRNEQFF.

This clonotype was seen more than once but under ten times. This chain uses TRBV5-5 with TRBJ1-1, with 8 bases matching TRBD1. V gave up 4 bases and J gave up 4 bases; unmatched junction bases: 9. Germline CDR1 is SGHKS and CDR2 is YYEKEE (reference sequence). This CDR3 region has 15 residues. In DNA, the CDR3 is TGTGCCAGCAGCATGACAGGGGCGGCACTCACTGAAGCTTTCTTT. Translation gives CASSMTGAALTEAFF.

This clonotype has a count of ten or more. The V gene is TRBV12-3 or TRBV12-4, the J gene TRBJ2-3; D remains unclear. The ends were cut back, 4 bases at V and 7 bases at J, with 12 bases in the middle. This CDR3 has 13 residues. The CDR3 DNA reads as TGTGCCAGCAGTTCTCCGGGCGCTTATACGCAGTATTTT. It codes for CASSSPGAYTQYF.

This clonotype was recorded once. Being one base from a much bigger clone, this may be a read error. This chain uses TRBV20-1 with TRBJ2-5; D call uncertain. CDR1 DFQATT and CDR2 SNEGSKA come from the germline V gene (reference sequence). The CDR3 covers 13 residues. This CDR3 reads CSAFLTQQETRYF. The DNA of the CDR3 is TGCAGTGCCTTTCTCACACAGCAAGAGACCCGGTACTTC.

The chain links TRBV20-1 to TRBJ1-1, with D unclear. Germline V gene data show CDR1 as DFQATT and CDR2 as SNEGSKA (reference sequence). With 0 bases removed from V and 1 base from J, the gap between germline ends came to 9 bases. The CDR3 runs 14 residues. CDR3 sequence (DNA): TGCAGTGCTAGAGATCGGCTGGAGAACACTGAAGCTTTCTTT. This sequence encodes CSARDRLENTEAFF.

Remarks on this clonotype: One end of the junction is discordant with germline, which a read error may explain. The rearrangement uses TRBV6-2 or TRBV6-3 and TRBJ1-6; a weak D match, TRBD1 (6 bases). The CDR3 totals 19 residues. Germline CDR1 is MNHEY and CDR2 is SVGEGT. DNA of the CDR3: TGTGCCAGCAGTACAACTGGACAGTCCGGGAGTGCCTATAATTCACCCCTCAACTTT. Translation: CASSTTGQSGSAYNSPLNF.

The V call is TRBV4-2, the J call TRBJ2-3; 8 positions agree with TRBD2. Germline V CDR1 and CDR2: LGHNA, YNFKEQ. The CDR3 contains 17 residues. V lost 0 bases and J lost 1; bases outside the gene matches: 6. The DNA for the CDR3 is TGTGCCAGCAGCCAAGATAGGGGACTAGGAGGCACAGATACGCAGTATTTT. This sequence encodes CASSQDRGLGGTDTQYF.

This chain links TRBV7-9 with TRBJ1-5; TRBD1 might be the D (5 bases). CDR1 SEHNR and CDR2 FQNEAQ come from the germline V gene (reference sequence). Trimming shortened V by 3 bases and J by 3 bases, and 15 bases separated the two germline ends. The CDR3 totals 16 residues. CDR3 region: CASSFSGVSDNQPQHF. CDR3 coding DNA: TGTGCCAGCAGCTTCTCGGGGGTTTCTGACAATCAGCCCCAGCATTTT.

This clonotype was counted at least ten times. The chain employs TRBV27 and TRBJ1-5; no clear D gene. Between the trimmed V and J ends, which lost 0 bases and 1 base, there was a span of 7 bases. CDR1 and CDR2 from the germline V gene are MNHEY and SMNVEV (reference sequence). CDR3 length equals 15 residues. This chain's CDR3 is CASSLSRQSNQPQHF. CDR3 DNA sequence: TGTGCCAGCAGTTTATCCAGGCAGAGCAATCAGCCCCAGCATTTT.

This clonotype was seen at least ten times. V usage is TRBV12-3 or TRBV12-4 and J usage is TRBJ1-1, with D possibly TRBD1 on 5 matching bases. The CDR3 is made up of 12 amino acids. Trimming cost V 4 bases and J 10 bases, with 13 bases left between them. The CDR3 nucleotides are TGTGCCAGCAGTTCCGGGGCGCTAGGAGCTTTCTTT. It yields the protein CASSSGALGAFF.

About this clonotype: A much larger clone differs from this one at a single base, so this may be a read error. The chain uses TRBV6-2 or TRBV6-3 and TRBJ1-5; 7 bases align to TRBD1. This CDR3 region has 16 residues. V gave up 5 bases and J gave up 1 base; unmatched junction bases: 8. Per the germline V gene, CDR1 is MNHEY and CDR2 is SVGEGT. The CDR3: CASSPTGSRSNQPQHF. The CDR3 DNA is TGTGCCAGCAGTCCGACAGGGTCGAGGAGCAATCAGCCCCAGCATTTT.

This clonotype was picked up a small number of times. V usage is TRBV4-1 and J usage is TRBJ2-3, with D maybe TRBD2 (6 bases). The CDR3 runs 16 residues. Germline V gene lookup returns CDR1 MGHRA and CDR2 YSYEKL. The ends were cut back, 0 bases at V and 3 bases at J, with 13 bases in the middle. CDR3 protein: CASSQDVGGATDTQYF. As DNA, the CDR3 is TGCGCCAGCAGCCAAGATGTGGGGGGTGCTACAGATACGCAGTATTTT.

Turning to this clonotype: Being one base from a much bigger clone, this may be a read error. The CDR3 spells CASSEGTGGRGGYTF. The CDR3 nucleotides read TGTGCCAGCAGTGAAGGGACAGGGGGGCGTGGTGGCTACACCTTC. The chain joins TRBV2 to TRBJ1-2, with 10 bases fitting TRBD1. CDR3 size: 15 residues. The J segment lost 7 bases and the V segment lost 1 base, leaving 6 bases of the junction unmatched. Germline assignment: CDR1 SNHLY and CDR2 FYNNEI.

With respect to this clonotype: A much larger clonotype is one base distant, so this may be a read error. V is TRBV20-1 and J is TRBJ2-3; TRBD2 matches 9 bases. The CDR3 runs to 16 residues. Germline V gene lookup returns CDR1 DFQATT and CDR2 SNEGSKA (reference sequence). J lost 1 base, V lost 6 bases, and 11 bases had no gene match. The CDR3 loop is CSAVLRGGRGTDTQYF. The CDR3, as DNA: TGCAGTGCGGTACTGCGGGGGGGCCGGGGCACAGATACGCAGTATTTT.

This clonotype was counted ten times or more. V is TRBV2 and J is TRBJ1-1; D is possibly TRBD1 (6 bases). The CDR3 totals 15 residues. The germline V and J ends were trimmed by 6 bases and 4 bases, with 18 bases remaining between them. In germline, CDR1 is SNHLY, CDR2 FYNNEI. The CDR3 DNA follows: TGTGCCAGCAGGGGACTACAGGGTCTGGCCACTGAAGCTTTCTTT. Translating it yields CASRGLQGLATEAFF. Full variable domain (remainder filled in from reference TRBV2 and TRBJ1-1): EPEVTQTPSHQVTQMGQEVILRCVPISNHLYFYWYRQILGQKVEFLVSFYNNEISEKSEIFDDQFSVERPDGSNFTLKIRSTKLEDSAMYFCASRGLQGLATEAFFGQGTRLTVV.

The chain has TRBV5-4 and TRBJ1-2; D unclear. The CDR3 runs 13 residues. V lost 4 bases, J lost 6 bases, and 13 bases lay in between. CDR1 is SGHNT, CDR2 YYREEE, per germline (reference sequence). The CDR3 loop reads CASSPGGYDGYTF. CDR3 in DNA: TGTGCCAGCAGCCCTGGTGGTTACGATGGCTACACCTTC. Combining the CDR3 with reference TRBV5-4 and TRBJ1-2 gives the whole variable domain ETGVTQSPTHLIKTRGQQVTLRCSSQSGHNTVSWYQQALGQGPQFIFQYYREEENGRGNFPPRFSGLQFPNYSSELNVNALELDDSALYLCASSPGGYDGYTFGSGTRLTVV.

This clonotype turned up a few times. The junction departs from germline at one end; a sequencing error may be responsible. The chain is built from TRBV6-1 and TRBJ1-2; 7 nucleotides match TRBD1. Germline values: CDR1 MNHNS, CDR2 SASEGT. The CDR3 spans 15 residues. CDR3 DNA: TGTGCCATCAGTGACCGGGGACAGAGTAACTATGGCTACACCTTC. It is translated as CAISDRGQSNYGYTF.